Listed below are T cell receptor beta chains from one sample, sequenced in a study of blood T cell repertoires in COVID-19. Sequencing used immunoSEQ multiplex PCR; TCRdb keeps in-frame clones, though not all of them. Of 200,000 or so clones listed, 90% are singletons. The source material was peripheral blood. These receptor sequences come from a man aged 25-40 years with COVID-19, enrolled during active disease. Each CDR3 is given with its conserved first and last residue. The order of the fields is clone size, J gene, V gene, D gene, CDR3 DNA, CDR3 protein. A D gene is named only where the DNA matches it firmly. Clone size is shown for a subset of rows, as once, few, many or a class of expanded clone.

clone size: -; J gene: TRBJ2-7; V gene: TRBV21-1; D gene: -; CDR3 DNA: TGTGCCAGCAGCAAAAAAACCCCACGAGATAGCGGGGGGACCTACGAGCAGTACTTC; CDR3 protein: CASSKKTPRDSGGTYEQYF
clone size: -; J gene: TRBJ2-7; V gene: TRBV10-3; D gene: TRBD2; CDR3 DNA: TGTGCCATCAAGGGTGCTAGCGGGGACGGCGAGCAGTACTTC; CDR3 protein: CAIKGASGDGEQYF
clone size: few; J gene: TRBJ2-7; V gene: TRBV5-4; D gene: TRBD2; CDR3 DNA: TGTGCCAGCAGCCCCGCGGGGGGCACTAACTCCTACGAGCAGTACTTC; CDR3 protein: CASSPAGGTNSYEQYF
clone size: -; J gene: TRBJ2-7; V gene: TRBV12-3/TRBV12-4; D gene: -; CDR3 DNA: TGTGCCAGCAGTTATTTCAACGAGCAGTACTTC; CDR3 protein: CASSYFNEQYF
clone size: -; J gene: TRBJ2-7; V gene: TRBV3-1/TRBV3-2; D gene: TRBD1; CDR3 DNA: TGTGCCAGCAGCCAAGGGGTAAGCTGGACAGGGGGCAACGAGCAGTACTTC; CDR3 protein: CASSQGVSWTGGNEQYF
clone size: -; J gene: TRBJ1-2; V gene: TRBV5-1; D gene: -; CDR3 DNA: TGCGCCAGCAGCTTGGCACCAGGGGACCTAGGCTATGGCTACACCTTC; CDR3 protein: CASSLAPGDLGYGYTF
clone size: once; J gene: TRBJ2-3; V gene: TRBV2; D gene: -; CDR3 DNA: TGTGCCAGCAGTGCCGACAGGGACTTTACAGATACGCAGTATTTT; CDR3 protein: CASSADRDFTDTQYF
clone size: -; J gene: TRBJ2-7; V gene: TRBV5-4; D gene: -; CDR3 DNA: TGTGCCAGCTCCCAGGTTTCGTCCTCCTACGAGCAGTACTTC; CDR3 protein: CASSQVSSSYEQYF
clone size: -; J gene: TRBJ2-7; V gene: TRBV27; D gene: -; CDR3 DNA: TGTGCCAGCATGCAGCGGTATTCCTACGAGCAGTACTTC; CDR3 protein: CASMQRYSYEQYF
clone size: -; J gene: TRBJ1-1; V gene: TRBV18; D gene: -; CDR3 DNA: TGTGCCAGCTCAAAATCGGGAGTGTTGGGGAACACTGAAGCTTTCTTT; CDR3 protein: CASSKSGVLGNTEAFF
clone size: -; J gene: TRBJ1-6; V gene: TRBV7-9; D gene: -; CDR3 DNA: TGTGCCAGCAGCTTAGGCGCCCCAAAAAATTCACCCCTCCACTTT; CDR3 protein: CASSLGAPKNSPLHF
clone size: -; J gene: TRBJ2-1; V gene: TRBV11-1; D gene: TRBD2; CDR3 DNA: TGTGCCAGCAGCTTAGCTGGTGGGGCTAGCGGGGGGGAGCAGTTCTTC; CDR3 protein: CASSLAGGASGGEQFF
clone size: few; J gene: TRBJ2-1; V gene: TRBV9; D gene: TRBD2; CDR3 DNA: TGTGCCAGCAGCGTAGGGACTAGCGGGGTCCATGAGCAGTTCTTC; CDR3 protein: CASSVGTSGVHEQFF
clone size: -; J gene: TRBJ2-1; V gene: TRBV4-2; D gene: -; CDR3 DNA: TGTGCCAGCAGCCCAGTAGCGGAGTTATACAATGAGCAGTTCTTC; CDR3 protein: CASSPVAELYNEQFF
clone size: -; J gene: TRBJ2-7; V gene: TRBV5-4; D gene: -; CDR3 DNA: TGTGCCAGCAGCTTGGGAGGAGGCCATAGCTACGAGCAGTACTTC; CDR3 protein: CASSLGGGHSYEQYF
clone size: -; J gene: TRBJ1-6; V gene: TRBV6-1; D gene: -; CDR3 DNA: TGTGCCAGCAGTGAAGTGGACATACGCTCCTATAATTCACCCCTCCACTTT; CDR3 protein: CASSEVDIRSYNSPLHF
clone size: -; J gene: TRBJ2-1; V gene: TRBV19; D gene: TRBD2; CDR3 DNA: TGTGCCAGTAGATCCGGGACTAGCGGTTACAATGAGCAGTTCTTC; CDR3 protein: CASRSGTSGYNEQFF
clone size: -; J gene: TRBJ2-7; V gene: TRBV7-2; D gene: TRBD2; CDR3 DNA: TGTGCCAGCAGCCTTTCCGGGACTAGCGGCTACGAGCAGTACTTC; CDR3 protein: CASSLSGTSGYEQYF
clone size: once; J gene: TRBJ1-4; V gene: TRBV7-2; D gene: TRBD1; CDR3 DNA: TGTGCCAGCAGCCTACAGGGGACAACTAATGAAAAACTGTTTTTT; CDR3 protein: CASSLQGTTNEKLFF
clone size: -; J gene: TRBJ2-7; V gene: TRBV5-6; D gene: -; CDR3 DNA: TGTGCCAGCAGCCTGATTCGGGGCGAGCAGTACTTC; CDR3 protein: CASSLIRGEQYF